The 25 T cell receptor beta chains in this list originate from one sample, sequenced in a study of early stage breast cancer tumors. Here immunoSEQ multiplex PCR was the method, and the copy in TCRdb shows in-frame clones only, minus some. The data show approximately 20,000 clones, around 88% seen once. Specimen: blood. The receptors were gathered from a person aged 65-85 years with breast cancer.

V gene TRBV2 combines with J gene TRBJ1-4, with TRBD1 matching over 7 bases. CDR1 and CDR2 (germline): SNHLY, FYNNEI. This CDR3 region has 14 residues. The J segment lost 2 bases and the V segment lost 7 bases, leaving 4 bases of the junction unmatched. In DNA, the CDR3 is TGTGCCAGCAATACAGGGGTGACTAATGAAAAACTGTTTTTT. Translating it yields CASNTGVTNEKLFF. Full variable domain (missing parts from reference TRBV2 and TRBJ1-4): EPEVTQTPSHQVTQMGQEVILRCVPISNHLYFYWYRQILGQKVEFLVSFYNNEISEKSEIFDDQFSVERPDGSNFTLKIRSTKLEDSAMYFCASNTGVTNEKLFFGSGTQLSVL.

The chain couples TRBV19 to TRBJ2-7, with 7 bases identical to TRBD2. The CDR3 totals 15 residues. The germline gives CDR1 LNHDA, CDR2 SQIVND (reference sequence). V shed 4 bases and J 3 bases; nucleotides not matched to a gene: 9. CDR3 sequence: CASSTASGANYEQYF. CDR3 DNA: TGTGCCAGTAGTACTGCCAGCGGGGCTAACTACGAGCAGTACTTC.

The chain couples TRBV9 to TRBJ2-3, with a tentative D call TRBD2 (5 bases). Germline V gene lookup returns CDR1 SGDLS and CDR2 YYNGEE. Trimming removed 3 bases from V and 8 bases from J, with 10 bases in between. The CDR3 has 12 amino acids. CDR3 amino acids: CASSAGFSTQYF. The CDR3, as DNA: TGTGCCAGCAGCGCGGGGTTTAGTACGCAGTATTTT.

This clone was detected once. The chain joins TRBV7-9 to TRBJ2-3; the D gene is possibly TRBD2 (6 bases). Germline V CDR1 and CDR2: SEHNR, FQNEAQ (reference sequence). V gave up 3 bases and J gave up 2 bases, with 12 bases separating them. CDR3 length: 15 amino acids. CDR3 in amino acids: CASSFHRDFTDTQYF. CDR3 nucleotides: TGTGCCAGCAGCTTCCACCGGGACTTCACAGATACGCAGTATTTT.

The rearrangement links TRBV6-5 to TRBJ2-5; 7 nucleotides align to TRBD2. The V and J ends lost 1 base and 2 bases, in that order; junction bases with no gene match: 7. The CDR3 runs 16 residues. Germline V lookup: CDR1 MNHEY, CDR2 SVGAGI. CDR3 in amino acids: CASSYLSGGGQETQYF. CDR3 coding DNA: TGTGCCAGCAGTTACTTGTCTGGGGGGGGGCAAGAGACCCAGTACTTC.

The chain employs TRBV19 and TRBJ2-3; TRBD2 agrees at 9 bases. The junction had 14 bases not matched to a gene; V was cut back by 6 bases and J by 4 bases. The CDR3 extends over 17 amino acids. From germline, CDR1 is LNHDA and CDR2 SQIVND (reference sequence). The DNA of the CDR3 is TGTGCCAGTAGAAAGGCGGATGCGGGGGGGCAGGCAGATACGCAGTATTTT. Translated: CASRKADAGGQADTQYF.

The chain joins TRBV30 to TRBJ2-5; possible D gene TRBD2, 5 bases. Trimming stripped 0 bases from V and 5 bases from J, with 10 bases between. CDR3 length equals 13 residues. Germline values: CDR1 GTSNPN, CDR2 SVGIG (reference sequence). CDR3 DNA: TGTGCCTGGAGTGTACAAGGCGGGGAGACCCAGTACTTC. This translates into CAWSVQGGETQYF.

The CDR3 sequence is CASSWIPGQIYNEQFF. CDR3 bases: TGCGCCAGCAGCTGGATCCCGGGACAGATTTACAATGAGCAGTTCTTC. The chain recombines TRBV5-1 with TRBJ2-1, with TRBD1 matching 7 bases. Unmatched junction bases numbered 10, after V lost 3 bases and J lost 4 bases. The germline V gene encodes CDR1 SGHRS and CDR2 YFSETQ. The CDR3 has 16 amino acids.

V gene TRBV14 combines with J gene TRBJ2-3, with 7 bases that match TRBD2. The CDR3 totals 14 residues. From germline, CDR1 is SGHDN and CDR2 FVKESK. Losses at the gene ends were 4 bases for V and 7 bases for J; bases not matched to a gene: 8. CDR3 sequence reads: CASSPTMTSNTQYF. The CDR3 DNA follows: TGTGCCAGCAGCCCCACAATGACTAGCAATACGCAGTATTTT.

The chain uses TRBV5-1 and TRBJ2-1; 13 bases line up with TRBD2. Germline lookup yields CDR1 SGHRS and CDR2 YFSETQ. Trimming cost V 2 bases and J 7 bases; bases outside gene matches: 3. The CDR3 length is 15 residues. The CDR3 spells CASSLLAGGRNEQFF. As DNA, the CDR3 is TGCGCCAGCAGCTTACTAGCGGGGGGGCGAAATGAGCAGTTCTTC.

This CDR3 reads CASSSTGQDPGYTF. DNA for the CDR3: TGCGCCAGCAGCTCGACAGGTCAGGATCCTGGCTACACCTTC. The V and J genes are TRBV5-1 and TRBJ1-2, with TRBD1 as a possible D gene (6 bases). Trimming took off 3 bases at V and 7 bases at J, with 16 bases between the two ends. The CDR3 has 14 amino acids. Germline CDR1 is SGHRS and CDR2 is YFSETQ.

The chain has TRBV19 and TRBJ1-1; D not certain. Trimming shortened V by 5 bases and J by 4 bases, and 14 bases separated the two germline ends. Germline CDR1 LNHDA, CDR2 SQIVND (reference sequence). This CDR3 is built from 14 residues. The CDR3: CASSPGRLATEAFF. DNA of the CDR3: TGTGCCAGTAGTCCCGGGAGGCTGGCCACTGAAGCTTTCTTT.

V is TRBV4-1 and J is TRBJ2-5, with D perhaps TRBD1 (7 bases). CDR1 and CDR2 (germline): MGHRA, YSYEKL. V dropped 4 bases and J dropped 5 bases, with 29 bases sitting between them. The CDR3 sequence is 19 residues long. The CDR3 sequence is CASSRMAGGQGTREETQYF. The CDR3, as DNA: TGCGCCAGCAGCCGGATGGCAGGGGGACAAGGGACTCGCGAGGAGACCCAGTACTTC.

This sequence joins TRBV7-2 and TRBJ1-3; D may be TRBD1 (5 bases). The CDR3 consists of 14 residues. Trimming left V 4 bases short and J 4 bases short, with 11 bases between. Per germline, CDR1 SGHTA and CDR2 FQGNSA. CDR3 region: CASSSRKGGNTIYF. The CDR3 DNA follows: TGTGCCAGCAGCTCCCGCAAGGGGGGAAACACCATATATTTT.

Only a few counts were recorded for this clone. The chain employs TRBV4-1 and TRBJ1-1; TRBD1 agrees at 7 bases. Germline CDR1 is MGHRA and CDR2 is YSYEKL. The CDR3 totals 14 residues. V shed 5 bases and J 5 bases; nucleotides not matched to a gene: 8. In DNA form, the CDR3 reads TGCGCCAGCAGCGAACCACAGGGGTGGACTGAAGCTTTCTTT. This sequence encodes CASSEPQGWTEAFF.

The chain joins TRBV5-1 to TRBJ2-1, with 10 positions matching TRBD2. Germline CDR1 SGHRS, CDR2 YFSETQ. After removal of 4 bases from V and 6 bases from J, the junction contained 4 bases not matched to a gene. The CDR3 length is 14 residues. Here the CDR3 DNA reads TGCGCCAGCAGCACCCGGACTAGCGGCAATGAGCAGTTCTTC. It specifies CASSTRTSGNEQFF.

This clone showed up just a few times. V and J are TRBV19 and TRBJ1-5; a weak D match, TRBD1 (5 bases). V was trimmed by 7 bases and J by 3 bases, leaving 10 bases between them. Germline values: CDR1 LNHDA, CDR2 SQIVND (reference sequence). This CDR3 has 13 amino acids. In DNA form, the CDR3 reads TGTGCCAGTACTGGGGGGAACAATCAGCCCCAGCATTTT. It translates to CASTGGNNQPQHF.

This chain joins TRBV9 and TRBJ2-5; TRBD2 is a possible D gene (6 bases). Germline CDR1 and CDR2: SGDLS and YYNGEE. Trimming stripped 3 bases from V and 3 bases from J, with 18 bases between. This CDR3 has 16 residues. CDR3 sequence (DNA): TGTGCCAGCAGCGCCTTCATGGGACTTCAAAAAGAGACCCAGTACTTC. Amino acids: CASSAFMGLQKETQYF.

V gene TRBV5-5 combines with J gene TRBJ1-5; D is perhaps TRBD1 (6 bases). The CDR3 runs 15 residues. CDR1 and CDR2 (germline): SGHKS, YYEKEE (reference sequence). Trimming left V 0 bases short and J 6 bases short, with 13 bases between. CDR3 coding DNA: TGTGCCAGCAGCTTGGGTCAGGGGCGCGGTCAGCCCCAGCATTTT. Translating it yields CASSLGQGRGQPQHF. Looking up the rest from reference TRBV5-5 and TRBJ1-5 gives the full variable domain: DAGVTQSPTHLIKTRGQQVTLRCSPISGHKSVSWYQQVLGQGPQFIFQYYEKEERGRGNFPDRFSARQFPNYSSELNVNALLLGDSALYLCASSLGQGRGQPQHFGDGTRLSIL.

J is TRBJ1-4 and V is TRBV4-1; 7 positions match TRBD1. Germline values: CDR1 MGHRA, CDR2 YSYEKL. Unmatched junction bases numbered 4, after V lost 3 bases and J lost 0 bases. The CDR3 totals 16 residues. DNA of the CDR3: TGCGCCAGCAGCCACCGGGACAGCCCAACTAATGAAAAACTGTTTTTT. Translation: CASSHRDSPTNEKLFF.

V gene TRBV5-1 combines with J gene TRBJ2-7, with a possible D match to TRBD2 (6 bases). V gave up 3 bases and J gave up 0 bases, with 16 bases separating them. CDR3 size: 16 residues. Per the germline V gene, CDR1 is SGHRS and CDR2 is YFSETQ. The CDR3 sequence is CASSSGGLASSYEQYF. The CDR3 region has the DNA TGCGCCAGCAGCTCCGGGGGACTCGCGAGCTCCTACGAGCAGTACTTC.

The chain couples TRBV28 to TRBJ1-6; perhaps TRBD1 as D (6 bases). This CDR3 region has 16 residues. Germline loops: CDR1 MDHEN, CDR2 SYDVKM. Trimming took off 6 bases at V and 1 base at J, with 13 bases between the two ends. CDR3 sequence (DNA): TGTGCCAGCAGCCCCGTGGGGGCGTCCTATAATTCACCCCTCCACTTT. It translates to CASSPVGASYNSPLHF. The whole variable domain, remainder taken from reference TRBV28 and TRBJ1-6, is DVKVTQSSRYLVKRTGEKVFLECVQDMDHENMFWYRQDPGLGLRLIYFSYDVKMKEKGDIPEGYSVSREKKERFSLILESASTNQTSMYLCASSPVGASYNSPLHFGNGTRLTVT.

The table lists this clone with a few counts. CDR3 coding DNA: TGTGCCAGCAGCCCCGAGTCAACTAGGGAGCAGTTCTTC. This sequence encodes CASSPESTREQFF. The rearrangement joins TRBV13 to TRBJ2-1; D may be TRBD2 (5 bases). Trimming stripped 5 bases from V and 10 bases from J, with 15 bases between. This CDR3 has 13 amino acids. Germline lookup yields CDR1 PRHDT and CDR2 FYEKMQ (reference sequence).

This clone was detected a few times. The genes are TRBV4-2 and TRBJ1-1, with a possible D match to TRBD1 (6 bases). Germline V CDR1 and CDR2: LGHNA, YNFKEQ. The CDR3 consists of 16 residues. V was clipped by 9 bases and J by 3 bases, with 23 bases between them. This CDR3 reads CASRKSTGDGDTEAFF. The CDR3 DNA is TGTGCCAGTAGAAAATCGACAGGTGATGGTGACACTGAAGCTTTCTTT.

The chain is built from TRBV7-2 and TRBJ1-5; D call uncertain. CDR1 SGHTA and CDR2 FQGNSA come from the germline V gene. Trimming shortened V by 2 bases and J by 3 bases, and 5 bases separated the two germline ends. This CDR3 spans 13 amino acids. CDR3: CASSLRDNQPQHF. CDR3 DNA sequence: TGTGCCAGCAGCTTAAGAGACAATCAGCCCCAGCATTTT.